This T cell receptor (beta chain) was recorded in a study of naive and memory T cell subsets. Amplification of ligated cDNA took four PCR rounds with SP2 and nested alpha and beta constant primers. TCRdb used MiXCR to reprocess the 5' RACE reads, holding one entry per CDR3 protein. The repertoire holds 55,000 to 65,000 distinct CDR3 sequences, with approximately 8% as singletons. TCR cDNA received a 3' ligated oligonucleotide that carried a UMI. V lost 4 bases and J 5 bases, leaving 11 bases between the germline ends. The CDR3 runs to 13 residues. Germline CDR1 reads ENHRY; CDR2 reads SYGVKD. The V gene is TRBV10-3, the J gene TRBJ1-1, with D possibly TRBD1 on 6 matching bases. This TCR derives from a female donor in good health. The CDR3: CAISAGEETEAFF. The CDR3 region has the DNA TGTGCCATCAGTGCAGGGGAAGAGACTGAAGCTTTCTTT.